These T cell receptor beta chains were read from a single sample in a study of blood T cell repertoires in COVID-19. Produced via immunoSEQ multiplex PCR; TCRdb's table is partial and in-frame only. The table includes some 200,000 clones, 84% detected once. Sequencing used peripheral blood. The receptors shown here come from a woman in her sixties with acute or convalescent COVID-19. Each CDR3 is given with its conserved first and last residue. Each record gives: J gene, V gene, D gene, clone size, CDR3 DNA, CDR3 protein. A D gene is named only where the DNA matches it firmly. Clone sizes are given selectively: once, few, many, or a class where the clone is expanded.

J: TRBJ2-2; V: TRBV4-1; D: TRBD2; size: NA; DNA: TGCGCCAGCAGCCGCGGTTGGACCAGCGGGGGGAGCAACACCGGGGAGCTGTTTTTT; CDR3: CASSRGWTSGGSNTGELFF
J: TRBJ2-2; V: TRBV5-6; D: NA; size: NA; DNA: TGTGCCAGCAGCCCACAAGGGGATTGGACCGGGGAGCTGTTTTTT; CDR3: CASSPQGDWTGELFF
J: TRBJ2-4; V: TRBV4-2; D: NA; size: NA; DNA: TGTGCCAGCAGACCTGACAGTCTTTCAAGCATTCAGTACTTC; CDR3: CASRPDSLSSIQYF
J: TRBJ1-2; V: TRBV27; D: NA; size: NA; DNA: TGTGCCAGCAGTTTAATATCCTCGGGTGGCTACACCTTC; CDR3: CASSLISSGGYTF
J: TRBJ2-3; V: TRBV7-6; D: NA; size: NA; DNA: TGTGCCAGCAGCCCGGAGGGGCGAACTAGCACAGATACGCAGTATTTT; CDR3: CASSPEGRTSTDTQYF
J: TRBJ1-1; V: TRBV19; D: NA; size: once; DNA: TGTGCCAGTAGTCAGGATCCGAACACTGAAGCTTTCTTT; CDR3: CASSQDPNTEAFF
J: TRBJ1-1; V: TRBV9; D: NA; size: NA; DNA: TGTGCCAGCAGCGTAGACGGGGTGTCTGACACTGAAGCTTTCTTT; CDR3: CASSVDGVSDTEAFF
J: TRBJ2-3; V: TRBV5-1; D: TRBD1; size: NA; DNA: TGCGCCAGCAGCTTCGGGACAGGGGTTCCAGATACGCAGTATTTT; CDR3: CASSFGTGVPDTQYF
J: TRBJ1-1; V: TRBV5-6; D: TRBD1; size: NA; DNA: TGTGCCAGCAGCCAGACGGGACAGCTTGAAGCTTTCTTT; CDR3: CASSQTGQLEAFF
J: TRBJ1-1; V: TRBV11-2; D: NA; size: NA; DNA: TGTGCCAGCAGCTTAGGAGTGAACACTGAAGCTTTCTTT; CDR3: CASSLGVNTEAFF
J: TRBJ2-7; V: TRBV21-1; D: NA; size: NA; DNA: TGTGCCAGCAACCGGGGCTACGAGCAGTACTTC; CDR3: CASNRGYEQYF
J: TRBJ1-4; V: TRBV7-8; D: NA; size: NA; DNA: TGTGCCAGCAGCTTAGCCAGGGTGAATAGCCTAACTAATGAAAAACTGTTTTTT; CDR3: CASSLARVNSLTNEKLFF
J: TRBJ1-3; V: TRBV6-6; D: TRBD1; size: NA; DNA: TGTGCCACCTACAGACAGGGATCAGGAAACACCATATATTTT; CDR3: CATYRQGSGNTIYF
J: TRBJ1-6; V: TRBV12-3/TRBV12-4; D: NA; size: NA; DNA: TGTGCCAGCACCCGCGGGGGGGTTTCACCCCTCCACTTT; CDR3: CASTRGGVSPLHF
J: TRBJ1-2; V: TRBV12-3/TRBV12-4; D: NA; size: NA; DNA: TGTGCCAGCAGTGAACAGGGTCCCTATGGCTACACCTTC; CDR3: CASSEQGPYGYTF
J: TRBJ1-2; V: TRBV19; D: NA; size: NA; DNA: TGTGCCAGTAGTATCGAGAATGCAGGGTCCTATGGCTACACCTTC; CDR3: CASSIENAGSYGYTF
J: TRBJ1-6; V: TRBV19; D: NA; size: NA; DNA: TGTGCCAGTAGCCCTCCCCGGGAACTCCATTCACCCCTCCACTTT; CDR3: CASSPPRELHSPLHF
J: TRBJ2-1; V: TRBV5-1; D: TRBD2; size: few; DNA: TGCGCCAGCAGCTTGGGAACTAGCGGGGGGTCCCGTGAGCAGTTCTTC; CDR3: CASSLGTSGGSREQFF
J: TRBJ2-2; V: TRBV7-2; D: NA; size: once; DNA: TGTGCCAGCAGCTCAGACACCGGGGAGCTGTTTTTT; CDR3: CASSSDTGELFF